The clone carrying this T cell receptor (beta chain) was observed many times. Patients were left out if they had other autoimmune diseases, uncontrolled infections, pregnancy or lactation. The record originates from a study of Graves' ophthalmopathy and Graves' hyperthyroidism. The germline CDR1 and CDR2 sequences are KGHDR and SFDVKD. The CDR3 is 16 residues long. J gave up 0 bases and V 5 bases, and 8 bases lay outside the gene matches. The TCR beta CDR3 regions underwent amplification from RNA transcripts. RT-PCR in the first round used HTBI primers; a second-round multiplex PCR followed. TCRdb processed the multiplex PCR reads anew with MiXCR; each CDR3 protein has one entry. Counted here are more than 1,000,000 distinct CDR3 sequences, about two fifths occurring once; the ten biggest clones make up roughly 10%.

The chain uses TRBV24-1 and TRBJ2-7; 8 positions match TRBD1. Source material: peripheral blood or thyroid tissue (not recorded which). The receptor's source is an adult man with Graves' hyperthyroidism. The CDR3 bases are TGTGCCACCAGTGCCCACGGACAGGGAGCCTCCTACGAGCAGTACTTC. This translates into CATSAHGQGASYEQYF.